A single TCR beta chain is shown here with its context. Its specific antigen is unknown. No base quality information exists; no much larger clone differs at one position. The data were taken from a study of T cells in tuberculosis listed by TCRdb under 2018. At the level of the whole study: The study combined CD1B tetramers and high-throughput TCR immunosequencing to characterize T cells specific for the mycobacterial lipid antigen glucose monomycolate (GMM). A South African clinical cohort compared IGRA-negative adolescents, IGRA-positive adolescents with latent tuberculosis and adults with active tuberculosis, around 10 per group. PBMC from active tuberculosis patients were archived either before standard anti-tuberculosis treatment began or within 7 days of its start.

V is shortened by 4 bases, J by 6 bases, and the region joining them spans 14 bases. The CDR1 and CDR2 encoded by the germline V gene are SGHDT and YYEEEE. The CDR3 contains 14 residues, cysteine and phenylalanine counted. Just CDR3 DNA is preserved here, 42 bases in frame from base 1. Taken with the paper, the label for time point translates to: new active TB diagnosis, blood taken before or within 7 days of starting treatment. The active tuberculosis patients were newly diagnosed, HIV-seronegative South African adults aged 18 years or older. Confirmation of active tuberculosis was obtained by positive sputum smear microscopy and/or positive M. tuberculosis culture. Immunosequencing of unsorted cryopreserved PBMC covered, on average, around 91,000 T cells per clinical donor. Study-wide conclusions, independent of this receptor: The smaller NN-distances in active tuberculosis patients were driven in part by shorter CDR3-alpha lengths, while the difference seen for TCR-beta was not statistically significant. Clinical samples were selected based on which cryopreserved specimens were available, and the active tuberculosis cases were adults whereas the controls were adolescents. Using GEM motif frequencies, a classifier achieved about 70% accuracy, whereas a classifier built on the diverse GMM-specific repertoire got to nearly 90% accuracy (AUROC around 0.9). Active tuberculosis TCR-alpha repertoires showed smaller mean NN-distances to GMM-specific TCRs than IGRA-negative controls, suggesting clonal expansion of these TCRs.

The immunoSEQ multiplex PCR assay was used to generate TCR libraries, with TCR-beta and/or TCR-alpha/delta assays applied to each sample. The amplified TCR libraries were sequenced on the Illumina high-throughput platform. Turning to the authors' computational methods: Clustering and dimensionality reduction relied on pairwise TCRdist distances among GMM-specific receptors from T cells that were either sorted ex vivo or expanded in vitro. Each clinical repertoire received a mean NN-distance score, defined as the average TCRdist to the nearest 10% of tetramer-positive reference sequences. To compute GEM TCR motif frequency, the fraction of unique TCRs matching known GEM sequences by V/J usage and CDR3 length was calculated. Active tuberculosis was classified by linear discriminant analysis with leave-one-out cross-validation, implemented in scikit-learn. TCRdb provides this immuneACCESS table in a form limited to in-frame rearrangements. Some clones are lacking; in checked studies, under half of them reflect an unresolved V gene, and why the rest are absent is not known. Clone size and V and J calls were adopted from that table, with D and trimming inferred from the DNA. Present in this sample are 25,000 to 35,000 clones, 92% of which were seen just once. In total, the top ten clones hold roughly 6.6% of the sample.

The rearranged segments are TRBV5-6 and TRBJ1-5; the D gene identity is not certain. The clonotype was recovered from an adult with tuberculosis. The input for sequencing was PBMCs, taken at tuberculosis diagnosis. The bases read TGTGCCAGCAGCCCTCACCGACGGGGTCAGCCCCAGCATTTT. It specifies CASSPHRRGQPQHF.